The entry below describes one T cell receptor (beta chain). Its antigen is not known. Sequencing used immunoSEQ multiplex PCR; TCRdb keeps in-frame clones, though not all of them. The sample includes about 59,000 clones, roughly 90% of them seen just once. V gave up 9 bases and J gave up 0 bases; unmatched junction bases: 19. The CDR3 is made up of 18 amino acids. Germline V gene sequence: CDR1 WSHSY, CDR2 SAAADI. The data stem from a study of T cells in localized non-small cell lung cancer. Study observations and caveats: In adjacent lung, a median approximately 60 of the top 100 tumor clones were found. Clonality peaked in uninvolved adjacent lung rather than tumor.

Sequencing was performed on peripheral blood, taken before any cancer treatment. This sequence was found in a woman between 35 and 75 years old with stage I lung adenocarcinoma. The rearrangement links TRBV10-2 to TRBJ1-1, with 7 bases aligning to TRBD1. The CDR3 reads CASRPTGYGGRLNTEAFF. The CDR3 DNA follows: TGCGCCAGTAGACCGACAGGGTATGGGGGCCGGCTGAACACTGAAGCTTTCTTT.